These 7 T cell receptor beta chains were sequenced from one sample in a study of OX40 agonist ivuxolimab in advanced cancers. The assay was immunoSEQ multiplex PCR, and TCRdb's table has in-frame clones only and misses some. Of just over 70,000 clones in the sample, 84% were seen once. Sequenced here: CD4+ or CD8+ T cells sorted from blood, sampled in a trial of the OX40 agonist ivuxolimab. These receptors all come from an adult with an advanced solid tumor such as melanoma, head and neck, liver or kidney cancer.

The rearrangement uses TRBV4-1 and TRBJ1-5, with TRBD1 matching over 8 bases. Losses at the gene ends were 1 base for V and 2 bases for J; bases not matched to a gene: 4. CDR1 and CDR2 from the germline V gene are MGHRA and YSYEKL. This CDR3 contains 16 residues. The CDR3 is CASSQGDRRGNQPQHF. In DNA, the CDR3 is TGCGCCAGCAGCCAAGGGGACAGGCGCGGCAATCAGCCCCAGCATTTT.

This clone was observed a handful of times. This chain connects TRBV9 to TRBJ2-1, with 13 bases aligning to TRBD2. Germline V gene sequence: CDR1 SGDLS, CDR2 YYNGEE. The CDR3 consists of 15 residues. V was pared by 3 bases and J by 4 bases, with 1 base of the junction left unmatched. The CDR3 coding sequence is TGTGCCAGCAGCGCACTAGCGGGGGGGTACAATGAGCAGTTCTTC. Protein sequence: CASSALAGGYNEQFF.

This clone was seen once. The chain joins TRBV7-2 to TRBJ1-1; TRBD1 might be the D (5 bases). The V gene lost 5 bases and the J gene lost 0 bases, with 10 bases spanning the gap. The CDR3 runs 14 residues. Germline V lookup: CDR1 SGHTA, CDR2 FQGNSA. The CDR3 is CASSPTELNTEAFF. CDR3 nucleotides: TGTGCCAGCAGCCCGACAGAATTGAACACTGAAGCTTTCTTT.

This clone was seen only a few times. The rearrangement links TRBV19 to TRBJ2-7; possible D gene TRBD2, 6 bases. Trimming left V 10 bases short and J 3 bases short, with 19 bases between. This CDR3 has 14 amino acids. The germline CDR1 and CDR2 sequences are LNHDA and SQIVND (reference sequence). The DNA for the CDR3 is TGTGCCATGGGGGGAGGAGCAATCGGCTACGAGCAGTACTTC. Translated: CAMGGGAIGYEQYF. Drawing the rest from reference TRBV19 and TRBJ2-7, the complete variable domain is DGGITQSPKYLFRKEGQNVTLSCEQNLNHDAMYWYRQDPGQGLRLIYYSQIVNDFQKGDIAEGYSVSREKKESFPLTVTSAQKNPTAFYLCAMGGGAIGYEQYFGPGTRLTVT.

The CDR3: CASSLISRYEQYF. The CDR3 nucleotides are TGCGCCAGCAGCTTGATCTCTCGTTACGAGCAGTACTTC. The V and J genes are TRBV5-1 and TRBJ2-7; no firm D call. The germline gives CDR1 SGHRS, CDR2 YFSETQ. This CDR3 region has 13 residues. V dropped 1 base and J dropped 4 bases, with 9 bases sitting between them.

The genes are TRBV9 and TRBJ2-7, with unresolved D. Germline-derived CDR1 and CDR2 are SGDLS and YYNGEE. Trimming took 5 bases from V and 3 from J, leaving 9 bases between them. The CDR3 covers 12 residues. Here the CDR3 reads CASSLNGYEQYF. The DNA of the CDR3 is TGTGCCAGCAGTTTAAACGGCTACGAGCAGTACTTC.

The rearrangement links TRBV7-2 to TRBJ1-1; 8 bases are a match to TRBD1. In germline, CDR1 is SGHTA, CDR2 FQGNSA. The CDR3 loop spans 15 amino acids. The ends lost 3 bases at V and 1 base at J; junction bases unmatched: 4. The CDR3 DNA is TGTGCCAGCAGCTTGTGGGGACAGGCGAACACTGAAGCTTTCTTT. Translation: CASSLWGQANTEAFF.